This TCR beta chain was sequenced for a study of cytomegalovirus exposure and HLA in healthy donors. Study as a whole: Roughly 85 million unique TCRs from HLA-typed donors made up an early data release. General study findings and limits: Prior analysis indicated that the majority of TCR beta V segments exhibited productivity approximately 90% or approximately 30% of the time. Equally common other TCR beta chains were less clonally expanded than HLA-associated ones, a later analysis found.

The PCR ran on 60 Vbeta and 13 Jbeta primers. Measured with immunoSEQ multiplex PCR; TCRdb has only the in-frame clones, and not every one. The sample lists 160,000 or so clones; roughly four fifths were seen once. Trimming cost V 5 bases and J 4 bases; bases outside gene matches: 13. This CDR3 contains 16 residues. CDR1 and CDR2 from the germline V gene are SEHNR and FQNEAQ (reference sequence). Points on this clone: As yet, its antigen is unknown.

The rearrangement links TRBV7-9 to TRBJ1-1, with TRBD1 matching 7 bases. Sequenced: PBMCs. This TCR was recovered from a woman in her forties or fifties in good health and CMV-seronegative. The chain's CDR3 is CASSPQSGTVSTEAFF. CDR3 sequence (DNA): TGTGCCAGCAGCCCACAATCCGGGACAGTAAGCACTGAAGCTTTCTTT.